This TCR beta chain derives from a study of response to subunit inactivated influenza vaccine (dated by TCRdb to 2016 to 2019). Some background on the complete study: Deep quantitative T cell receptor repertoire profiling was used in the study to track responses to a trivalent subunit inactivated influenza vaccine. Overall results and qualifications from the work: The authors suggested that each seasonal influenza vaccination may recruit only a limited number of new T cells.

CDR1 LNHDA and CDR2 SQIVND are derived from the germline V gene (reference sequence). V ends up 8 bases short and J 6 bases short, with an unmatched junction base count of 10. The CDR3 runs 13 amino acids, cysteine and phenylalanine included. The sequence is cut down to CDR3 DNA, 39 bases in frame from base 1. Library preparation was by RT-PCR. The instrument was an Illumina HiSeq 2500. The raw public data were reprocessed by TCRdb itself: fastp quality trimming at Q25, MiXCR clonotype calling, in-frame beta chains only. Under each unique CDR3 protein, matching rows form one entry showing the most common genes and DNA. This sample gives about 610,000 distinct CDR3 sequences in total; approximately 15% of them show up just once. 11% of the sample comes from the top ten. As to this clonotype: The specificity of this receptor is unknown. No qualities accompany the bases; no much larger clone lies one base away.

This sequence originates from a middle-aged man who received an inactivated influenza vaccine. Donor details come from another sample of the same person, matched by shared clones. Source: PBMCs from blood, taken approximately 12 days after vaccination. Here the chain combines TRBV19 and TRBJ2-7; 7 junctional bases match TRBD1. The bases read TGTGCCAGTTCATGGGACAGAGTAGGCGAGCAGTACTTC. Its translation is CASSWDRVGEQYF.